There are a few counts of the clone carrying this TCR beta chain. Its antigen is still unknown. The data were taken from a study of early T cells in non-severe SARS-CoV-2 infection. Study observations and caveats: Matching against VDJdb likely underestimated virus-specific expansions, favoring anti-spike CD8.

The CDR3 extends over 14 amino acids. From germline, CDR1 is LGHDT and CDR2 YNNKEL (reference sequence). V was trimmed by 1 base and J by 2 bases, leaving 8 bases between them. From the 5' RACE reads, TCRdb called clonotypes with MiXCR, one entry per CDR3 protein. The repertoire holds 70,000 to 95,000 distinct CDR3 sequences, with roughly 15% as singletons. The receptor was derived from an adult who was a healthcare worker with PCR-confirmed SARS-CoV-2 infection or an uninfected control (not recorded which). Sequencing was carried out using whole blood. The chain couples TRBV3-1 to TRBJ1-1; D is unclear. The CDR3 here is CASSQGTVNTEAFF. The DNA for the CDR3 is TGTGCCAGCAGCCAAGGGACGGTCAACACTGAAGCTTTCTTT.